This T cell receptor beta chain was documented in a study of T cell repertoires in aging, cancer and after chemotherapy. Study-wide results and limits: Untreated cancer patients had significantly lower blood TCR diversity than age-matched healthy donors. Loss of evenness, beyond lost richness, contributed to age-related TCR diversity decline in cancer patients. In each cancer cohort, median generation probability increased across chemotherapy, suggesting thymic output rebounded.

The CDR3 spans 15 residues. V shed 3 bases and J shed 7 bases, with 15 bases lying between them. Germline CDR1 and CDR2: LNHDA and SQIVND (reference sequence). Rearranged V-D-J TRB sequences were amplified with a mixed TRB-A/B primer pool. TCRdb used MiXCR to reprocess the multiplex PCR reads, holding one entry per CDR3 protein. Of thousands of distinct CDR3 sequences listed, 20% to 25% are singletons. TCR beta rearrangements were amplified from peripheral blood genomic DNA. This clonotype is classed as medium-sized. Its antigen is currently unknown. Specimen: blood. The TCR was taken from a human donor in good health. The donor label of this sample is uncertain. The V call is TRBV19, the J call TRBJ1-4, with D perhaps matching TRBD1 (5 bases). The CDR3 DNA reads TGTGCCAGTAGTATCCCCCCGGCTGGGGGTGAAAAACTGTTTTTT. This gives the protein CASSIPPAGGEKLFF. The full variable domain, in which reference TRBV19 and TRBJ1-4 provide the parts outside the CDR3, is DGGITQSPKYLFRKEGQNVTLSCEQNLNHDAMYWYRQDPGQGLRLIYYSQIVNDFQKGDIAEGYSVSREKKESFPLTVTSAQKNPTAFYLCASSIPPAGGEKLFFGSGTQLSVL.